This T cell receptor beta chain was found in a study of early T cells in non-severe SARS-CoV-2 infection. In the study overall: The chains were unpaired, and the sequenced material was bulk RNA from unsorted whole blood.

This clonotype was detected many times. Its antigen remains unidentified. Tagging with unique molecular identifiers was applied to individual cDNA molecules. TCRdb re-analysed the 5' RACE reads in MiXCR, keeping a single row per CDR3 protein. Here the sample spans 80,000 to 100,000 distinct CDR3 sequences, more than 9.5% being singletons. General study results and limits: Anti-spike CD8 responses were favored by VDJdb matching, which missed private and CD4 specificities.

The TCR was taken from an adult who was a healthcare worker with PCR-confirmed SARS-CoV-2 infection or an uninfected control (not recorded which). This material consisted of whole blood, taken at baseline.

As DNA, the CDR3 is TGCAGTGCTCCGACAGGGACAGATACGCAGTATTTT. Amino acids: CSAPTGTDTQYF. The chain recombines TRBV20-1 with TRBJ2-3; 7 bases fit TRBD1. CDR3 size: 12 residues. V was clipped by 5 bases and J by 3 bases; unmatched bases: 2. The germline CDR1 and CDR2 sequences are DFQATT and SNEGSKA (reference sequence).